The clone carrying this TCR beta chain was observed a handful of times. Source study methods: By means of reference gene primer amplification, nucleated cell counts were estimated. TCRdb's copy holds only in-frame clones and misses some; the assay was immunoSEQ multiplex PCR. The V and J calls and clone size are taken from that table; D and trimming were inferred from the DNA. This sample has 350,000 to 400,000 clones, with 90% found just once. These data are taken from a study of blood T cell repertoires in COVID-19. Study-level information: Collection of acute and convalescent COVID-19 samples took place in the United States, Italy and Spain.

The sequenced material came from peripheral blood. The TCR originated in a man between 18 and 29 years old with active or convalescent COVID-19.

CDR3 coding DNA: TGTGCCAGTAGTCCCTCGGGATCCCTGGGTGCTTTCTTT. Translating gives CASSPSGSLGAFF. V gene TRBV19 combines with J gene TRBJ1-1; D not resolved. Trimming removed 5 bases from V and 11 bases from J, with 18 bases in between. Germline V gene data show CDR1 as LNHDA and CDR2 as SQIVND (reference sequence). CDR3 size: 13 residues.